These T cell receptor beta chains were read from a single sample in a study of identical twins. TCRdb recomputed calls from the 5' RACE reads with MiXCR, one row per CDR3 protein. The sample lists 500,000 to 650,000 distinct CDR3 sequences; about 20% were seen once. The data also belong to a second study, concerning yellow fever vaccine responses in identical twins.

What was sequenced was CD4+ T cells sorted from blood. Receptors were obtained from a woman in her late teens or twenties in good health. CDR3s include the opening cysteine and the closing phenylalanine or tryptophan. Each record gives: clone size, J gene, V gene, D gene, CDR3 DNA, CDR3 protein. The D gene is left open where the match is weak. Expanded clones get a size class; other rows say once, few or many, or leave the size out.

size: NA
J: TRBJ2-1
V: TRBV18
D: TRBD1
DNA: TGTGCCAGCTCAGGCTTGGACAGGGTTCGCAATGAGCAGTTCTTC
CDR3: CASSGLDRVRNEQFF

size: NA
J: TRBJ2-1
V: TRBV14
D: TRBD2
DNA: TGTGCCAGCAGCCCCCCGTGGACTAGTTCTGTCAATGAGCAGTTCTTC
CDR3: CASSPPWTSSVNEQFF

size: few
J: TRBJ1-2
V: TRBV5-1
D: TRBD1
DNA: TGCGCCAGCAGCTTGGCCGTGGGACAGCGATTTAACTATGGCTACACCTTC
CDR3: CASSLAVGQRFNYGYTF

size: few
J: TRBJ2-4
V: TRBV20-1
D: NA
DNA: TGCAGTGCTAGAGGGTTAACGGTGCTAGAGCAGTACTTC
CDR3: CSARGLTVLEQYF

size: NA
J: TRBJ1-4
V: TRBV12-3/TRBV12-4
D: NA
DNA: TGTGCCAGCAGCAATGGGGAAAAACTGTTTTTT
CDR3: CASSNGEKLFF

size: NA
J: TRBJ2-2
V: TRBV5-1
D: NA
DNA: TGCGCCAGCAGCTTGGGGGCTCCGGGCGGGGAGCTGTTTTTT
CDR3: CASSLGAPGGELFF

size: many
J: TRBJ2-5
V: TRBV5-1
D: TRBD1
DNA: TGTGCCAGCAGCTCGGGACAGCCCCAAGAGACCCAGTACTTC
CDR3: CASSSGQPQETQYF

size: NA
J: TRBJ2-5
V: TRBV2
D: TRBD2
DNA: TGTGCCAGCAGTGCAAGCTTGGGAGGGAAAGAGACCCAGTACTTC
CDR3: CASSASLGGKETQYF

size: NA
J: TRBJ2-1
V: TRBV11-1
D: NA
DNA: TGTGCCAGCAGCACTATCCCCGGGGAGCCAGCCTACAATGAGCAGTTCTTC
CDR3: CASSTIPGEPAYNEQFF

size: NA
J: TRBJ1-4
V: TRBV11-2
D: NA
DNA: TGTGCCAGCAGCAGAACAGGAGTGTCAACTAATGAAAAACTGTTTTTT
CDR3: CASSRTGVSTNEKLFF

size: NA
J: TRBJ2-3
V: TRBV20-1
D: NA
DNA: TGCAGTGCAACCCTGGACGGCTACACAGATACGCAGTATTTT
CDR3: CSATLDGYTDTQYF

size: NA
J: TRBJ1-2
V: TRBV28
D: NA
DNA: TGTGCCACTTTCGGACCGCCTAACTATGGCTACACCTTC
CDR3: CATFGPPNYGYTF

size: few
J: TRBJ2-7
V: TRBV12-3/TRBV12-4
D: NA
DNA: TGTGCCAGCAGTCCCCCGGTAGCTGCAAACGAGCAGTACTTC
CDR3: CASSPPVAANEQYF

size: few
J: TRBJ1-2
V: TRBV20-1
D: NA
DNA: TGCAGTGCTAGAGCGGTAGGGGAGGCCTATGGCTACACCTTC
CDR3: CSARAVGEAYGYTF

size: NA
J: TRBJ2-2
V: TRBV7-9
D: NA
DNA: TGTGCCAGCAGCGGGACACTTAACACCGGGGAGCTGTTTTTT
CDR3: CASSGTLNTGELFF

size: NA
J: TRBJ2-7
V: TRBV20-1
D: NA
DNA: TGCAGTGCTAGAGATCCCCAGGGGGGAAGCTACGAGCAGTACTTC
CDR3: CSARDPQGGSYEQYF

size: NA
J: TRBJ2-4
V: TRBV5-6
D: TRBD2
DNA: TGTGCCAGCAGCTTTCAAGTTTTCACTAGCGGAAACATTCAGTACTTC
CDR3: CASSFQVFTSGNIQYF

size: NA
J: TRBJ2-3
V: TRBV12-3/TRBV12-4
D: TRBD1
DNA: TGTGCCAGCAGTTGGGTGCGGGACAGGGGGACAGATACGCAGTATTTT
CDR3: CASSWVRDRGTDTQYF

size: NA
J: TRBJ1-2
V: TRBV20-1
D: NA
DNA: TGCAGCGGGACGGGGCCCGACTATGGCTACACCTTC
CDR3: CSGTGPDYGYTF

size: NA
J: TRBJ1-1
V: TRBV20-1
D: TRBD1
DNA: TGCAGCCCAGGGGGGACGGCGAACACTGAAGCTTTCTTT
CDR3: CSPGGTANTEAFF

size: NA
J: TRBJ2-1
V: TRBV29-1
D: NA
DNA: TGCAGCGTTCAGGGGGGGAGCTCCTACAATGAGCAGTTCTTC
CDR3: CSVQGGSSYNEQFF

size: NA
J: TRBJ2-4
V: TRBV5-1
D: NA
DNA: TGCGCCAGCAGGTTCGACGAAAACATTCAGTACTTC
CDR3: CASRFDENIQYF

size: many
J: TRBJ2-5
V: TRBV5-1
D: TRBD1
DNA: TGCGCCAGCAGGAGGACAGGGGAAGAGACCCAGTACTTC
CDR3: CASRRTGEETQYF

size: few
J: TRBJ2-3
V: TRBV2
D: NA
DNA: TGTGCCAGCGGGCAGGAAAGCACAGATACGCAGTATTTT
CDR3: CASGQESTDTQYF

size: few
J: TRBJ2-3
V: TRBV2
D: TRBD2
DNA: TGTGCCAGCAGTGTGGCTAGCGGGGGGCTAGATACGCAGTATTTT
CDR3: CASSVASGGLDTQYF

size: NA
J: TRBJ2-2
V: TRBV6-5
D: TRBD2
DNA: TGTGCCAGCAGTTACTGGTCCGGACTAGCGGGAGCTGGGGAGCTGTTTTTT
CDR3: CASSYWSGLAGAGELFF

size: NA
J: TRBJ2-7
V: TRBV7-2
D: NA
DNA: TGTGCCAGCAGATTAGTCTACGAGCAGTACTTC
CDR3: CASRLVYEQYF

size: NA
J: TRBJ2-3
V: TRBV2
D: NA
DNA: TGTGCCAGCAGTGAATTGGGGCCAAATACGCAGTATTTT
CDR3: CASSELGPNTQYF

size: NA
J: TRBJ2-3
V: TRBV20-1
D: TRBD2
DNA: TGCAGTGCTAGGGGACTAGCGGGAAACACAGATACGCAGTATTTT
CDR3: CSARGLAGNTDTQYF

size: NA
J: TRBJ2-2
V: TRBV10-2
D: NA
DNA: TGCGCCAGCAGTGAGCCTCTGAGGGGGGGAACCGGGGAGCTGTTTTTT
CDR3: CASSEPLRGGTGELFF

size: NA
J: TRBJ2-3
V: TRBV9
D: TRBD2
DNA: TGTGCCAGCAGCGCAGGACTAGCGGGAGCGTTTGGGGATACGCAGTATTTT
CDR3: CASSAGLAGAFGDTQYF

size: few
J: TRBJ2-1
V: TRBV12-3/TRBV12-4
D: NA
DNA: TGTGCCAGCAGTTTAGCGGGGGGGCATTATGAGCAGTTCTTC
CDR3: CASSLAGGHYEQFF

size: NA
J: TRBJ1-2
V: TRBV27
D: TRBD1
DNA: TGTGCCAGCAGTTTTGGGCAGGGGGACTATGGCTACACCTTC
CDR3: CASSFGQGDYGYTF

size: many
J: TRBJ1-2
V: TRBV27
D: NA
DNA: TGTGCCAGCAGTTTTGGGTTGGGGGGGGGAGCTAACTATGGCTACACCTTC
CDR3: CASSFGLGGGANYGYTF

size: NA
J: TRBJ2-2
V: TRBV24-1
D: NA
DNA: TGTGCCACCAGTGATTTGGGACGGAACACCGGGGAGCTGTTTTTT
CDR3: CATSDLGRNTGELFF

size: few
J: TRBJ1-5
V: TRBV28
D: TRBD1
DNA: TGTGCCAGCAGTTTCGGGACAGGGGCTCCATGGCGGCCCCAGCATTTT
CDR3: CASSFGTGAPWRPQHF

size: NA
J: TRBJ1-1
V: TRBV10-3
D: TRBD1
DNA: TGTGCCATCAGTGGGGGGACAGGGGCATACACTGAAGCTTTCTTT
CDR3: CAISGGTGAYTEAFF

size: many
J: TRBJ2-4
V: TRBV12-3/TRBV12-4
D: NA
DNA: TGTGCCAGCAGTGATACAGGGCGACTAGCCAAAAACATTCAGTACTTC
CDR3: CASSDTGRLAKNIQYF

size: few
J: TRBJ2-1
V: TRBV5-1
D: NA
DNA: TGCGCCAGCAGCACGACTAGTCGGGTTACGAATGAGCAGTTCTTC
CDR3: CASSTTSRVTNEQFF

size: NA
J: TRBJ2-5
V: TRBV14
D: TRBD2
DNA: TGTGCCAGCAGCCCACTAGCGGGACCCCAAGAGACCCAGTACTTC
CDR3: CASSPLAGPQETQYF

size: NA
J: TRBJ1-1
V: TRBV7-9
D: NA
DNA: TGTGCCAGCAGCCCGGGACAAGACTTACCTTCTGAAGCTTTCTTT
CDR3: CASSPGQDLPSEAFF

size: NA
J: TRBJ2-3
V: TRBV29-1
D: NA
DNA: TGCAGCGCGGCCTACAGTAGAGATACGCAGTATTTT
CDR3: CSAAYSRDTQYF

size: once
J: TRBJ2-5
V: TRBV5-1
D: TRBD1
DNA: TGCGCCAGCCGTCGCCAGGGGGACCTAGAGACCCAGTACTTC
CDR3: CASRRQGDLETQYF

size: NA
J: TRBJ1-2
V: TRBV3-1
D: TRBD1
DNA: TGTGCCAGCAGCCAAGTACTAGGACAGGCGGCCGGCTACACCTTC
CDR3: CASSQVLGQAAGYTF

size: NA
J: TRBJ2-1
V: TRBV5-4
D: NA
DNA: TGTGCCAGCAGCTTGGGCCTAAAAACCCAGGGGCCGTCCTACAATGAGCAGTTCTTC
CDR3: CASSLGLKTQGPSYNEQFF

size: many
J: TRBJ2-3
V: TRBV5-6
D: TRBD1
DNA: TGTGCCAGCAGCCAAGGGACAGGGACAGATACGCAGTATTTT
CDR3: CASSQGTGTDTQYF

size: once
J: TRBJ2-6
V: TRBV10-3
D: NA
DNA: TGTGCCATCAGTTCAACCGGATCTGGGGCCAACGTCCTGACTTTC
CDR3: CAISSTGSGANVLTF

size: few
J: TRBJ2-3
V: TRBV20-1
D: TRBD1
DNA: TGCAGTGCCTCTGGACAGGGGGAGACAGATACGCAGTATTTT
CDR3: CSASGQGETDTQYF

size: few
J: TRBJ1-1
V: TRBV3-1
D: NA
DNA: TGTGCCAGCAGCTACGCGGGCCCGAACACTGAAGCTTTCTTT
CDR3: CASSYAGPNTEAFF

size: few
J: TRBJ2-7
V: TRBV5-8
D: NA
DNA: TGTGCCAGCCGGTCTAAGGGTAGATCCTACGAGCAGTACTTC
CDR3: CASRSKGRSYEQYF

size: NA
J: TRBJ2-1
V: TRBV6-1
D: TRBD2
DNA: TGTGCCAGCAGCTCAGGGACTAGCGGGAGGGGGGTGCAGTTCTTC
CDR3: CASSSGTSGRGVQFF

size: once
J: TRBJ2-2
V: TRBV19
D: TRBD2
DNA: TGTGCCAGTAGGTTTCTAGCGGGATCCACCGGGGAGCTGTTTTTT
CDR3: CASRFLAGSTGELFF

size: NA
J: TRBJ2-7
V: TRBV12-3/TRBV12-4
D: TRBD1
DNA: TGTGCCAGCAGAGGACAGGGGTGGCCCTACGAGCAGTACTTC
CDR3: CASRGQGWPYEQYF

size: many
J: TRBJ2-3
V: TRBV11-1
D: TRBD2
DNA: TGTGCCAGCAGCTTAGGACTAGCGGGGGGGCCGACTTCAGATACGCAGTATTTT
CDR3: CASSLGLAGGPTSDTQYF

size: NA
J: TRBJ2-3
V: TRBV6-1
D: NA
DNA: TGTGCCAGCAGTCCCGGCGGTAGAAAGGGAGATACGCAGTATTTT
CDR3: CASSPGGRKGDTQYF

size: few
J: TRBJ2-5
V: TRBV24-1
D: TRBD1
DNA: TGTGCCACCAGTGACTTGACAGGGGACCAAGAGACCCAGTACTTC
CDR3: CATSDLTGDQETQYF

size: NA
J: TRBJ2-7
V: TRBV7-8
D: TRBD1
DNA: TGTGCCAGCAGCCCCTGGGGGACAGTTACTTCCTACGAGCAGTACTTC
CDR3: CASSPWGTVTSYEQYF